The T cell receptor beta chain described here comes from a study of blood T cell repertoires in COVID-19. Study in general: The United States, Italy and Spain were the sources of the acute and convalescent COVID-19 samples. PBMCs, B-cell-depleted T cells, or T cells provided the cDNA or gDNA that made up the material.

Trimming left V 4 bases short and J 7 bases short, with 17 bases between. Germline CDR1 SGHRS, CDR2 YFSETQ. The CDR3 extends over 14 amino acids. As originally analysed: Researchers report that nucleated cell counts were estimated from reference gene primer amplification. Libraries were prepared by immunoSEQ multiplex PCR; TCRdb keeps only in-frame clonotypes and omits some of them. V and J calls plus clone size are reproduced from that table; the DNA served to infer D and trimming. The sample holds approximately 110,000 clones, around 89% seen once. The sample was peripheral blood. V is TRBV5-1 and J is TRBJ1-1; possibly TRBD1 for D (5 bases). The source of this sequence is a woman aged 80 or older with acute or convalescent COVID-19. The CDR3 protein is CASSPRGESGEAFF. The DNA of the CDR3 is TGCGCCAGCAGCCCCCGGGGGGAGAGTGGTGAAGCTTTCTTT.